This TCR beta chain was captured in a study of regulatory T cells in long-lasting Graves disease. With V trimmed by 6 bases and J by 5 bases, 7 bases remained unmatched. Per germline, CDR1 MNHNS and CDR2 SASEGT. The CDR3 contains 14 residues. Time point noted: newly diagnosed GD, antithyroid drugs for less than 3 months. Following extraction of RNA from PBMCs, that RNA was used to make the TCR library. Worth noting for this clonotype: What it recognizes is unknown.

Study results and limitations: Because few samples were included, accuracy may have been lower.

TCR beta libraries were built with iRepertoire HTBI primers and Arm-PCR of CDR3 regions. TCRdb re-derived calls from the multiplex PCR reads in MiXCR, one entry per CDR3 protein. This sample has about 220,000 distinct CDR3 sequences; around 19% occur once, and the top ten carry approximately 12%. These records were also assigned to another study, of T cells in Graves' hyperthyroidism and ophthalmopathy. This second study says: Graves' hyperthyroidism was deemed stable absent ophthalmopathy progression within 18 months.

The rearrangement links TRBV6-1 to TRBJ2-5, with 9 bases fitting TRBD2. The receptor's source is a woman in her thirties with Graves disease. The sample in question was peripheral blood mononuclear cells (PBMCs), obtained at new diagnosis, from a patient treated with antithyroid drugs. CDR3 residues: CASRGSGSQETQYF. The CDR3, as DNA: TGTGCCAGCAGAGGTAGCGGGAGCCAGGAGACCCAGTACTTC.